A single sample gave rise to the 27 T cell receptor beta chains below, sequenced in a study of T cell repertoires in cytomegalovirus infection. TCRdb independently ran MiXCR on the reads; one entry per CDR3 protein. Of approximately 500,000 distinct CDR3 sequences detected, more than 15% appear once; the ten largest clones hold 20% to 30%. Sequenced sample: CD8+ T cells from PBMCs. The receptors come from a human donor in good health (CMV status not recorded). Some clones in this sample may be carry-over from other donors' samples.

This clonotype was detected only once. This chain links TRBV9 with TRBJ1-2, with TRBD1 matching 7 bases. The J segment lost 4 bases and the V segment lost 2 bases, leaving 14 bases of the junction unmatched. The CDR3 is made up of 17 amino acids. Germline V gene sequence: CDR1 SGDLS, CDR2 YYNGEE. The CDR3 DNA reads as TGTGCCAGCAGCGTGACCGGGACAGTCTCTATTTTCTATGGCTACACCTTC. Translated: CASSVTGTVSIFYGYTF.

This clonotype was detected many times. DNA of the CDR3: TGTGCCAGCAGCTCATCCGGGTCTCCCTACGAGCAGTACTTC. Amino acids: CASSSSGSPYEQYF. V is TRBV7-3 and J is TRBJ2-7, with D unresolved. Trimming cost V 4 bases and J 2 bases, with 12 bases left between them. The CDR3 covers 14 residues. Germline CDR1 and CDR2: SGHTA and FQGTGA.

This clonotype was seen ten or more times. The chain has TRBV12-3 or TRBV12-4 and TRBJ2-3; tentative D call: TRBD2 (6 bases). The CDR3 covers 15 residues. V was pared by 5 bases and J by 3 bases, with 15 bases between. The CDR3 protein is CASSISGPQTDTQYF. CDR3 sequence (DNA): TGTGCCAGCAGTATTAGCGGTCCCCAAACAGATACGCAGTATTTT.

This chain joins TRBV4-1 and TRBJ1-4; no definite D call. The CDR3 runs 15 residues. Trimming removed 0 bases at V and 4 bases at J, with 9 bases between. The germline V gene has CDR1 MGHRA and CDR2 YSYEKL. CDR3 loop: CASSQEGQVNEKLFF. The CDR3 DNA reads as TGCGCCAGCAGCCAAGAAGGTCAGGTTAATGAAAAACTGTTTTTT.

This clonotype was observed a single time. V usage is TRBV7-6 and J usage is TRBJ2-1; TRBD2 agrees at 9 bases. There are 14 residues in the CDR3. The germline CDR1 and CDR2 sequences are SGHVS and FNYEAQ. V was pared by 8 bases and J by 4 bases, with 6 bases of the junction left unmatched. CDR3 in DNA: TGTGCCAGCCGTACGACTAGCGGTTACAATGAGCAGTTCTTC. As protein: CASRTTSGYNEQFF.

The rearrangement joins TRBV6-4 to TRBJ2-2; 13 bases are shared with TRBD2. The CDR3 totals 16 residues. With 7 bases clipped from V and 3 bases from J, the junction kept 5 bases outside the gene matches. Germline values: CDR1 MRHNA, CDR2 SNTAGT. The CDR3: CASNPLAGGDTGELFF. Here the CDR3 DNA reads TGTGCCAGCAATCCACTAGCGGGAGGGGACACCGGGGAGCTGTTTTTT.

This clonotype was seen only once. This chain joins TRBV19 and TRBJ2-7; D gene uncertain. V was shortened by 6 bases and J by 7 bases, with 16 bases between the two germline ends. The CDR3 is made up of 13 amino acids. Per the germline V gene, CDR1 is LNHDA and CDR2 is SQIVND (reference sequence). This CDR3 reads CASSPSLVFEQYF. DNA for the CDR3: TGTGCCAGTAGCCCCAGCCTCGTATTTGAGCAGTACTTC. Full variable domain (remainder filled in from reference TRBV19 and TRBJ2-7): DGGITQSPKYLFRKEGQNVTLSCEQNLNHDAMYWYRQDPGQGLRLIYYSQIVNDFQKGDIAEGYSVSREKKESFPLTVTSAQKNPTAFYLCASSPSLVFEQYFGPGTRLTVT.

This clonotype was seen ten or more times. The chain links TRBV10-3 to TRBJ2-5; 7 nucleotides match TRBD1. The CDR3 contains 13 residues. Per germline, CDR1 ENHRY and CDR2 SYGVKD. Unmatched junction bases numbered 3, after V lost 7 bases and J lost 1 base. The CDR3 sequence is CAITGGVQETQYF. For the CDR3, the DNA is TGTGCCATCACAGGGGGAGTCCAAGAGACCCAGTACTTC.

This chain links TRBV19 with TRBJ1-4, with unresolved D. The V gene's germline CDR1 is LNHDA and CDR2 SQIVND (reference sequence). Trimming shortened V by 0 bases and J by 8 bases, and 4 bases separated the two germline ends. The CDR3 sequence is 12 residues long. The DNA for the CDR3 is TGTGCCAGTAGTATAGACCAGGAAAAACTGTTTTTT. This codes for CASSIDQEKLFF.

In this sample, this clonotype turned up many times. V gene TRBV6-6 combines with J gene TRBJ2-1, with a tentative D call TRBD2 (5 bases). With 8 bases removed from V and 5 bases from J, the gap between germline ends came to 19 bases. The CDR3 extends over 15 amino acids. In germline, CDR1 is MNHNY, CDR2 SVGAGI (reference sequence). CDR3 protein: CASSRNRRSHNEQFF. The CDR3 bases are TGTGCCAGCTCACGAAACCGGAGGAGCCACAATGAGCAGTTCTTC.

V is TRBV5-6 and J is TRBJ2-1, with D unclear. From germline, CDR1 is SGHDT and CDR2 YYEEEE. Trimming shortened V by 1 base and J by 5 bases, and 7 bases separated the two germline ends. CDR3 size: 13 residues. The CDR3 bases are TGTGCCAGCAGCTTGACACCCAACAATGAGCAGTTCTTC. Its translation: CASSLTPNNEQFF.

There are many counts of this clonotype. The rearrangement joins TRBV7-6 to TRBJ1-4; D uncertain. This CDR3 contains 13 residues. The ends were cut back, 3 bases at V and 3 bases at J, with 5 bases in the middle. CDR1 is SGHVS, CDR2 FNYEAQ, per germline. The CDR3 loop reads CASSFQANEKLFF. CDR3 bases: TGTGCCAGCAGCTTTCAGGCTAATGAAAAACTGTTTTTT. The full variable domain, with the rest looked up from reference TRBV7-6 and TRBJ1-4, is GAGVSQSPRYKVTKRGQDVALRCDPISGHVSLYWYRQALGQGPEFLTYFNYEAQQDKSGLPNDRFSAERPEGSISTLTIQRTEQRDSAMYRCASSFQANEKLFFGSGTQLSVL.

V is TRBV28 and J is TRBJ1-5; 7 nucleotides align to TRBD1. This CDR3 spans 15 amino acids. Trimming removed 4 bases from V and 0 bases from J; junction bases left unmatched: 3. Germline V lookup: CDR1 MDHEN, CDR2 SYDVKM. Written as DNA, the CDR3 is TGTGCCAGCAGTTGGACAGGTAATAGCAATCAGCCCCAGCATTTT. The encoded protein is CASSWTGNSNQPQHF. Full variable domain (missing parts from reference TRBV28 and TRBJ1-5): DVKVTQSSRYLVKRTGEKVFLECVQDMDHENMFWYRQDPGLGLRLIYFSYDVKMKEKGDIPEGYSVSREKKERFSLILESASTNQTSMYLCASSWTGNSNQPQHFGDGTRLSIL.

The gene calls are TRBV5-6 and TRBJ2-5; either TRBD1 or TRBD2 may fit D (5 bases each). The ends were cut back, 0 bases at V and 9 bases at J, with 12 bases in the middle. Per the germline V gene, CDR1 is SGHDT and CDR2 is YYEEEE. The CDR3 length is 13 residues. The CDR3 spells CASSLGWGMAQYF. The CDR3, as DNA: TGTGCCAGCAGCTTGGGCTGGGGGATGGCCCAGTACTTC. The full variable domain, its missing parts supplied by reference TRBV5-6 and TRBJ2-5, is DAGVTQSPTHLIKTRGQQVTLRCSPKSGHDTVSWYQQALGQGPQFIFQYYEEEERQRGNFPDRFSGHQFPNYSSELNVNALLLGDSALYLCASSLGWGMAQYFGPGTRLLVL.

The CDR3 reads CASSLRGAAYEQYF. The CDR3 DNA reads as TGTGCCAGCAGTTTACGGGGGGCCGCCTACGAGCAGTACTTC. V and J are TRBV27 and TRBJ2-7; a weak D match, TRBD2 (7 bases). CDR3 size: 14 residues. Trimming took off 2 bases at V and 2 bases at J, with 10 bases between the two ends. CDR1 and CDR2 from the germline V gene are MNHEY and SMNVEV (reference sequence).

V and J are TRBV27 and TRBJ2-1, with D possibly TRBD1 on 6 matching bases. The CDR3 contains 13 residues. From germline, CDR1 is MNHEY and CDR2 SMNVEV (reference sequence). V gave up 2 bases and J gave up 9 bases, with 11 bases separating them. In nucleotides, the CDR3 is TGTGCCAGCAGTTTACAGGGGAATGGTGAGCAGTTCTTC. Translated: CASSLQGNGEQFF.

This clonotype was found many times. The chain employs TRBV4-1 and TRBJ2-7; 8 nucleotides align to TRBD1. Trimming removed 1 base from V and 2 bases from J; junction bases left unmatched: 7. There are 16 residues in the CDR3. Germline V CDR1 and CDR2: MGHRA, YSYEKL. This chain's CDR3 is CASSQGSDRATYEQYF. CDR3 nucleotides: TGCGCCAGCAGCCAAGGTTCGGACAGGGCGACCTACGAGCAGTACTTC.

This chain joins TRBV29-1 and TRBJ1-2, with D possibly being TRBD1 (5 bases). CDR1 is SQVTM, CDR2 ANQGSEA, per germline. This CDR3 has 15 amino acids. V was trimmed by 5 bases and J by 2 bases, leaving 18 bases between them. This CDR3 is CSVRDSLRSNYGYTF. DNA of the CDR3: TGCAGCGTTCGGGACTCCCTTCGGAGCAACTATGGCTACACCTTC.

The V and J genes are TRBV28 and TRBJ2-7; unclear D gene. The CDR3 is 15 amino acids. The germline V gene encodes CDR1 MDHEN and CDR2 SYDVKM. V gave up 6 bases and J gave up 1 base, with 16 bases separating them. CDR3 nucleotide sequence: TGTGCCAGCAGCCAAAAGGTGACTGGATCCTACGAGCAGTACTTC. Its protein is CASSQKVTGSYEQYF.

The J gene is TRBJ2-1, the V gene TRBV20-1; D is perhaps TRBD1 (6 bases). The CDR3 totals 15 residues. Germline-derived CDR1 and CDR2 are DFQATT and SNEGSKA (reference sequence). The V and J ends lost 6 bases and 0 bases respectively, with 15 bases between them. In nucleotides, the CDR3 is TGCAGTGCCCCCGGGACACTGAGCTCCTACAATGAGCAGTTCTTC. It yields the protein CSAPGTLSSYNEQFF.

There are many counts of this clonotype. V gene TRBV12-3 or TRBV12-4 combines with J gene TRBJ2-2; possibly TRBD2 for D (6 bases). CDR3 length equals 14 residues. The germline V and J ends were trimmed by 8 bases and 6 bases, with 16 bases remaining between them. CDR3 in amino acids: CASQFPGSAGELFF. The CDR3 nucleotides are TGTGCCAGCCAATTCCCCGGGAGCGCCGGGGAGCTGTTTTTT.

The rearrangement joins TRBV20-1 to TRBJ2-2, with D perhaps matching TRBD2 (6 bases). The CDR3 is made up of 15 amino acids. Germline V gene lookup returns CDR1 DFQATT and CDR2 SNEGSKA (reference sequence). Trimming cost V 4 bases and J 4 bases, with 16 bases left between them. In DNA, the CDR3 is TGCAGTGCTATCTCTAGCGTGGGGAGCACCGGGGAGCTGTTTTTT. Encoded protein: CSAISSVGSTGELFF.

This clonotype was picked up a small number of times. The chain combines TRBV7-3 with TRBJ2-1, with a weak D call TRBD2 (6 bases). Between the trimmed V and J ends, which lost 6 bases and 0 bases, there was a span of 18 bases. Germline V gene data show CDR1 as SGHTA and CDR2 as FQGTGA. The CDR3 is made up of 17 amino acids. CDR3 region: CASRPTSLSSSYNEQFF. In DNA form, the CDR3 reads TGTGCCAGCAGACCTACTAGCTTGAGTAGCTCCTACAATGAGCAGTTCTTC.

This clonotype has at least ten counts. The CDR3 DNA is TGTGCCAGCACCCCGCCGAGCTCCTATAATTCACCCCTCCACTTT. The encoded protein is CASTPPSSYNSPLHF. V usage is TRBV6-1 and J usage is TRBJ1-6, with D unresolved. With 7 bases removed from V and 0 bases from J, the gap between germline ends came to 10 bases. This CDR3 contains 15 residues. Germline CDR1 is MNHNS and CDR2 is SASEGT.

J is TRBJ1-1 and V is TRBV5-6; D perhaps matches TRBD1 (5 bases). CDR3 length: 13 amino acids. The V gene lost 1 base and the J gene lost 4 bases, with 8 bases spanning the gap. Per germline, CDR1 SGHDT and CDR2 YYEEEE. The chain's CDR3 is CASSLWGITEAFF. CDR3 nucleotide sequence: TGTGCCAGCAGCTTGTGGGGGATCACTGAAGCTTTCTTT.

CDR3 residues: CASSGAGPAGNEQFF. The CDR3 DNA follows: TGTGCCAGCAGTGGGGCGGGCCCCGCAGGAAATGAGCAGTTCTTC. This sequence joins TRBV12-3 or TRBV12-4 and TRBJ2-1; perhaps D is TRBD1 or TRBD2 (5 bases each). The CDR3 length is 15 residues. Trimming shortened V by 5 bases and J by 7 bases, and 18 bases separated the two germline ends.

This chain connects TRBV2 to TRBJ1-6, with D possibly TRBD1 on 6 matching bases. V lost 6 bases, J lost 0 bases, and 9 bases lay in between. Germline V CDR1 and CDR2: SNHLY, FYNNEI. This CDR3 spans 15 amino acids. The CDR3 DNA is TGTGCCAGCAGAATGGACAGCTCCTATAATTCACCCCTCCACTTT. This codes for CASRMDSSYNSPLHF.